This TCR beta chain originates from a study of tumor and adjacent non-tumor tissue in lung cancer (dated by TCRdb to 2017 to 2018). For the study in its entirety: The cohort included more than nine adenocarcinoma, a couple of squamous cell carcinoma and 1 small cell lung cancer patients. Using bulk TCRbeta repertoires from some 16 lung cancer patients, the study set lung tumor tissue side by side with matched distant non-tumor lung tissue. TCRbeta CDR3 sequencing was performed on roughly 27 paired specimens, with one tumor sample and one normal lung sample collected per patient. Sequencing generated a total of some 130 million productive TCRbeta reads, averaging roughly 4.4 million reads per sample. Among the approximately 15 patients, ages ranged from roughly 30 to 76 years, some 10 were men and 5 were women, and disease was TNM stage I to III. On the study overall, not on this receptor specifically: A significantly larger cumulative share of the repertoire was made up by the top 100 clones in normal lung than in tumor tissue. TCR diversity (inverse Simpson) was significantly higher in tumor than in normal lung tissue (around 450 vs 160, P = 0.0075, Mann-Whitney U test). TCR diversity was significantly higher in younger patients, and greater tumor TCR diversity was associated with shorter overall survival and shorter disease-free survival. Neither the sequencing platform nor unique molecular identifiers are named or mentioned anywhere in the methods. Because peripheral blood was not sequenced, the blood TCRbeta repertoires of the lung cancer patients in the study went unexamined. The cohort had only about 14 patients, and the authors noted that larger samples and more detailed clinical data are needed.

This clonotype was found many times. Its antigen target is currently unknown. The record has no base qualities; no much larger clone is one base away. The cysteine opens and the phenylalanine closes a CDR3 of 15 amino acids. The only DNA kept is the CDR3, 45 bases in frame from the first base. Sequences MNHNS (CDR1) and SASEGT (CDR2) are obtained from the germline V gene. V is cut by 7 bases and J by 4 bases, and the space between the germline ends is 19 bases. RNA was extracted from bulk unsorted tissue and checked for quality with a NanoDrop ND-1000 and an Agilent 2100. The normal lung samples consisted of distant non-tumor tissue collected more than 3 cm from the tumor edge. Newly diagnosed lung cancer patients without prior chemotherapy who had been admitted for thoracic surgery in China between August and November 2014 were enrolled as donors. Anyone who had undergone radiotherapy or chemotherapy before, or who had another cancer at the same time, was left out of the study. Pieces of surgical tissue measuring 1-2 cm3 were kept in RNAlater solution and held at -80 degrees C until needed.

The protocol used for the library was multiplex PCR. For sequencing, an Illumina HiSeq 2500 was employed. TCRbeta libraries were constructed through three rounds of nested PCR with primers (Table S4) according to protocols modified from ARM-PCR. Before sequencing, PCR products in the 200-500 bp range were cut out of the gel and cleaned up using the QIAquick gel extraction kit. On the study's bioinformatics: Trimmomatic was used to clean the reads, FLASH merged the cleaned reads into complete CDR3 sequences, and MiTCR assigned the sequences to V(D)J germline segments. Clonal diversity was computed as the inverse Simpson's index with VDJtools. In-frame sequences without a premature stop codon were defined as productive reads. Starting from the raw public reads, TCRdb applied fastp trimming at Q25, assembled clones with MiXCR and retained in-frame beta chains. CDR3 protein sequences are deduplicated, and each keeps its most common genes and DNA. TCRdb, not the original authors, processed these V and J calls. The table for this sample lists almost 75,000 distinct CDR3 sequences; roughly 70% of them were counted only once. The ten largest clones add up to around a quarter of the sample.

This sequence originates from a woman aged 50 to 65 with non-small cell lung cancer. Source material: distant non-tumor lung tissue. The receptor chain draws on TRBV6-1 and TRBJ2-5; TRBD1 might be the D gene, on 6 matching bases. CDR3 region: CASNRDTRRGETQYF. The DNA sequence reads TGTGCCAGCAACCGGGACACTCGTAGAGGAGAGACCCAGTACTTC.